The sequence of this TCR beta chain was determined in a study of blood T cell repertoires in COVID-19. The wider study: Sites in the United States, Italy and Spain provided acute and convalescent COVID-19 samples. PBMCs, B-cell-depleted T cells, or T cells provided the cDNA or gDNA that made up the material.

Seattle enrolled patients during active infection and tracked them longitudinally. In the authors' workflow: Estimation of nucleated cell counts was performed using reference gene primer amplification. Profiling relied on immunoSEQ multiplex PCR, and the TCRdb table lists in-frame clones only, not all of them. V and J calls and clone size come straight from that table; D and trimming were deduced from the DNA. The profile shows about 250,000 clones, about 91% of them singletons. The germline gives CDR1 SGHNT, CDR2 YENEEA. Trimming left V 5 bases short and J 9 bases short, with 17 bases between. The CDR3 length is 14 residues.

This clonotype was sampled from a woman in her twenties or thirties with COVID-19, enrolled during active disease. The chain combines TRBV11-3 with TRBJ2-1; a possible D gene is TRBD2 (5 bases). Sequenced material: peripheral blood. Here the CDR3 reads CASSTRGRIREQFF. The CDR3 nucleotides read TGTGCCAGCAGCACCCGGGGAAGGATTCGTGAGCAGTTCTTC.